These T cell receptor beta chains were read from a single sample in a study of graft-versus-host responses after intestinal transplantation. No cognate antigen is known for these TCRs. The repertoire was sequenced with immunoSEQ multiplex PCR; TCRdb's copy has only in-frame clones and lacks some. The sample has about 120,000 clones; roughly nine tenths are singletons. The source was unstimulated CD4+ T cells sorted from spleen or lymph node cells, collected before intestinal transplant. These receptors were obtained from a human donor who received an intestinal transplant. Both conserved end residues are part of each CDR3.

TRBV7-2	TRBJ1-2	CASRTGGNGYTF
TRBV18	TRBJ2-5	CASSLFSTSGQETQYF
TRBV18	TRBJ1-2	CASSRDSNYGYTF
TRBV4-1	TRBJ2-3	CASSRTSGGGVDTQYF
TRBV5-4	TRBJ2-7	CASSKRTSGGAWGLGYEQYF
TRBV19	TRBJ2-1	CASSIPGGNEQFF
TRBV6-5	TRBJ1-1	CASRKTGGIEAFF
TRBV2	TRBJ2-2	CASSDRGQGTGELFF
TRBV9	TRBJ1-2	CASSLGTGDGYTF
TRBV27	TRBJ2-1	CASSSPSGRRYNEQFF
TRBV28	TRBJ1-5	CASRRTGVQPQHF
TRBV5-8	TRBJ1-1	CASSLYSVGEADTEAFF
TRBV6-5	TRBJ2-2	CASSISGAGELFF
TRBV5-1	TRBJ2-2	CASSLAGANTGELFF
TRBV9	TRBJ2-5	CASSGGLAILGQETQYF
TRBV5-6	TRBJ2-2	CASSLDLLARELFF
TRBV6-6	TRBJ2-7	CASSYSSRYSYEQYF
TRBV11-2	TRBJ2-5	CASSWLVRETQYF
TRBV28	TRBJ1-3	CASRDRNTIYF
TRBV6-1	TRBJ1-4	CASIPDRVVEKLFF
TRBV5-1	TRBJ2-1	CASSLAPGTWNEQFF
TRBV18	TRBJ2-7	CASSTGAPGHEQYF
TRBV9	TRBJ2-2	CASATYGGTGELFF
TRBV7-9	TRBJ2-5	CASSRRVAGGSEETQYF
TRBV4-1	TRBJ2-7	CASSHPDREDYEQYF
TRBV5-1	TRBJ2-1	CASALGPQGQRANEQFF
TRBV9	TRBJ2-3	CASSTGTSGRTDTQYF
TRBV6-1	TRBJ2-3	CASSGPRGVAVSPGTDTQYF
TRBV7-9	TRBJ2-3	CASSFSGGDTQYF
TRBV29-1	TRBJ1-1	CSVGETLEAFF
TRBV29-1	TRBJ2-7	CSVDPGLGTGEQYF
TRBV27	TRBJ2-7	CASSPRTGARSASYEQYF
TRBV5-6	TRBJ2-2	CASSFSGLAANTGELFF
TRBV18	TRBJ2-3	CASSPLGGVPSTDTQYF
TRBV7-2	TRBJ2-7	CASSSQGGAYEQYF
TRBV4-3	TRBJ1-5	CASSQTVRGQPQHF
TRBV6-5	TRBJ2-7	CATRGTAGYEQYF
TRBV18	TRBJ2-3	CASSPPGTSGGEQYF
TRBV28	TRBJ2-5	CASSRLASETQYF
TRBV6-1	TRBJ2-4	CASSETVHPLAKNIQYF
TRBV28	TRBJ1-5	CASKPIQRHSNQPQHF
TRBV7-8	TRBJ2-5	CASSQVGATQYF
TRBV5-1	TRBJ2-7	CASSPDSFYEQYF
TRBV5-1	TRBJ2-1	CASSHYGTSRNEQFF
TRBV5-1	TRBJ2-7	CASNLGLAGNYEQYF
TRBV5-4	TRBJ1-2	CASSMGGTGGRYYGYTF
TRBV7-8	TRBJ1-5	CASSGKTGGGQPQHF
TRBV21-1	TRBJ1-5	CASSKGDRVSSPQHF
TRBV6-1	TRBJ1-4	CASLKARTNEKLFF
TRBV28	TRBJ2-1	CATLGGEFF
TRBV6-1	TRBJ1-1	CASNGEVIQNTEAFF
TRBV11-2	TRBJ2-2	CASSLRVGQGAGELFF
TRBV29-1	TRBJ1-1	CSGGTGNTEAFF
TRBV5-4	TRBJ2-7	CASSLATRGEQYF
TRBV28	TRBJ1-3	CASQTDTRSGNTIYF
TRBV27	TRBJ1-3	CASRARQGNTIYF
TRBV21-1	TRBJ2-3	CASRAGFTDTQYF
TRBV7-9	TRBJ2-6	CASSLKGTGGSGANVLTF
TRBV5-4	TRBJ2-5	CASSPRGRGAQETQYF
TRBV7-9	TRBJ1-4	CASSKKGGNEKLFF